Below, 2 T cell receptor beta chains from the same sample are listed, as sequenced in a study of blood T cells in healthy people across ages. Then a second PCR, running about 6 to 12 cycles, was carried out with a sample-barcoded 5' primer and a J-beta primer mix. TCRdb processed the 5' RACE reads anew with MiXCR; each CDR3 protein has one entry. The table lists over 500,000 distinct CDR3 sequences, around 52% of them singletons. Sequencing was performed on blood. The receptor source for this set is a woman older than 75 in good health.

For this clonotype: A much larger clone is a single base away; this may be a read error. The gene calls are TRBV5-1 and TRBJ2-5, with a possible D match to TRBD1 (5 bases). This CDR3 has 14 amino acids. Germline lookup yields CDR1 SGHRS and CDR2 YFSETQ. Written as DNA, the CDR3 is TGCGCCAGCAGCTTGGTGGGGCTACAAGAGGCCCAGTACTTC. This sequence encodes CASSLVGLQEAQYF. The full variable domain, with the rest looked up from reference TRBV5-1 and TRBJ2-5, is KAGVTQTPRYLIKTRGQQVTLSCSPISGHRSVSWYQQTPGQGLQFLFEYFSETQRNKGNFPGRFSGRQFSNSRSEMNVSTLELGDSALYLCASSLVGLQEAQYFGPGTRLLVL.

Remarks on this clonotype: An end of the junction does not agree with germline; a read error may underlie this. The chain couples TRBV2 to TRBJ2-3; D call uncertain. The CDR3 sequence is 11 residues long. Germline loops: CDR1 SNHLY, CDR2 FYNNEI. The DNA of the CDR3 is TGTACCAGCAGTGAAGCAGATACGCAGTATTTT. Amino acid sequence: CTSSEADTQYF.